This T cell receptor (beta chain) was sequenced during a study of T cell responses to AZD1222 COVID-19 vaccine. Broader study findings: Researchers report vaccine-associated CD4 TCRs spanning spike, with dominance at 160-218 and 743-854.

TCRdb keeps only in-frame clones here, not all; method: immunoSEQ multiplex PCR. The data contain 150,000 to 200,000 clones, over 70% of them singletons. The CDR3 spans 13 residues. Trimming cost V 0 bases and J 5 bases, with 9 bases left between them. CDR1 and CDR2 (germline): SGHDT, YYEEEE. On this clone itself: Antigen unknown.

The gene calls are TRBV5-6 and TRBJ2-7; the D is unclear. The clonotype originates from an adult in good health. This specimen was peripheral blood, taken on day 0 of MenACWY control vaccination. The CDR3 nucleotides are TGTGCCAGCAGCTTGGTTGGAAGGCACGAGCAGTACTTC. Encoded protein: CASSLVGRHEQYF. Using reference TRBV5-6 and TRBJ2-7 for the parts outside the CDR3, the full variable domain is DAGVTQSPTHLIKTRGQQVTLRCSPKSGHDTVSWYQQALGQGPQFIFQYYEEEERQRGNFPDRFSGHQFPNYSSELNVNALLLGDSALYLCASSLVGRHEQYFGPGTRLTVT.